Listed here are 5 T cell receptor beta chains from one sample, sequenced in a study of blood T cell repertoires in COVID-19 (TCRdb year 2020). Receptors were amplified or captured by the immunoSEQ multiplex PCR assay. TCRdb re-hosts the immuneACCESS table, in-frame sequences only. Its copies lack some clones; in the studies checked, an unresolved V gene accounts for under half of them, and the cause for the rest is not known. The sample includes around 200,000 clones, with 86% observed a single time. The ten most abundant clones make up more than 5.5% of the sample. Sequencing used peripheral blood. Receptor source: a man aged 80 or over with acute or convalescent COVID-19.

This clone was seen once. This chain joins TRBV24-1 and TRBJ2-7; 11 bases agree with TRBD2. Germline CDR1 and CDR2: KGHDR and SFDVKD. V lost 4 bases to trimming and J lost 5 bases; unmatched junction nucleotides: 6. CDR3 length: 15 amino acids. CDR3 bases: TGTGCCACCAGTGACTCTAGCGGGAGGTTGCACGAGCAGTACTTC. This codes for CATSDSSGRLHEQYF.

The CDR3 DNA reads as TGTGCCACCAGCAGAGACTCAGAGAACACTGAAGCTTTCTTT. Protein: CATSRDSENTEAFF. The chain joins TRBV15 to TRBJ1-1; unclear D gene. Trimming cost V 0 bases and J 1 base, with 6 bases left between them. CDR3 length: 14 amino acids. Per germline, CDR1 LNHNV and CDR2 YYDKDF (reference sequence).

The CDR3 DNA follows: TGTGCCAGCAGCCAAGGGACAGGGGAGTACAATGAGCAGTTCTTC. Protein: CASSQGTGEYNEQFF. V is TRBV3-1 (or the pseudogene TRBV3-2) and J is TRBJ2-1; TRBD1 agrees at 9 bases. J was trimmed by 4 bases and V by 1 base; bases with no gene match: 2. The CDR3 loop spans 15 amino acids. Germline V CDR1 and CDR2: LGHDT, YNNKEL (reference sequence).

The V call is TRBV7-9, the J call TRBJ1-3, with D tentatively TRBD1 (5 bases). The CDR3 loop spans 15 amino acids. V dropped 5 bases and J dropped 1 base, with 12 bases sitting between them. Germline lookup yields CDR1 SEHNR and CDR2 FQNEAQ (reference sequence). The CDR3 spells CASSAGRISGNTIYF. CDR3 nucleotides: TGTGCCAGCAGCGCGGGACGGATTTCTGGAAACACCATATATTTT.

This chain links TRBV5-1 with TRBJ1-4, with 8 nucleotides matching TRBD1. Losses at the gene ends were 4 bases for V and 12 bases for J; bases not matched to a gene: 11. The CDR3 totals 14 residues. CDR1 and CDR2 from the germline V gene are SGHRS and YFSETQ. The DNA for the CDR3 is TGCGCCAGCAGCACGGGACAGGTGGGCGAAGAACTGTTTTTT. As protein: CASSTGQVGEELFF.